A single sample gave rise to the 20 T cell receptor beta chains below, sequenced in a study of shared clonotypes between healthy human individuals. The protocol was immunoSEQ multiplex PCR, while the TCRdb copy is restricted to in-frame clones and leaves out a portion. This repertoire shows over a million clones, about 96% found once; its top ten account for approximately 1%. Material: naive CD4+ T cells sorted from blood. Documented subset: CD45RA+ positively selected. These TCRs come from a man aged 25-40 years in good health.

This rearrangement joins TRBV2 to TRBJ2-6; D is unresolved. V shed 8 bases and J shed 3 bases, with 8 bases lying between them. This CDR3 is built from 13 residues. Per germline, CDR1 SNHLY and CDR2 FYNNEI. The CDR3 bases are TGTGCCAGCCCGGTGGGTGGGGCCAACGTCCTGACTTTC. Translating gives CASPVGGANVLTF.

This clone has a single count. This sequence joins TRBV2 and TRBJ1-2; TRBD1 matches at 10 bases. The CDR3 totals 14 residues. V was clipped by 8 bases and J by 7 bases; unmatched bases: 10. From germline, CDR1 is SNHLY and CDR2 FYNNEI. The CDR3 coding sequence is TGTGCCAGCGGCCTCGACAGGGGGCCTTTTGGCTACACCTTC. It yields the protein CASGLDRGPFGYTF.

The genes are TRBV9 and TRBJ2-1; D is undetermined. The V gene's germline CDR1 is SGDLS and CDR2 YYNGEE. The ends were cut back, 0 bases at V and 4 bases at J, with 8 bases in the middle. The CDR3 is made up of 14 amino acids. CDR3 residues: CASSVGAGYNEQFF. In DNA, the CDR3 is TGTGCCAGCAGCGTAGGAGCAGGATACAATGAGCAGTTCTTC.

The V gene is TRBV6-1, the J gene TRBJ2-5; the D gene is possibly TRBD1 (5 bases). CDR3 length: 16 amino acids. Germline assignment: CDR1 MNHNS and CDR2 SASEGT. V shed 1 base and J shed 4 bases, with 16 bases lying between them. CDR3 sequence: CASSEDLRAFRETQYF. CDR3 DNA: TGTGCCAGCAGTGAAGACCTCAGGGCCTTCCGAGAGACCCAGTACTTC.

The V and J genes are TRBV29-1 and TRBJ2-3, with TRBD2 matching over 8 bases. With 5 bases clipped from V and 0 bases from J, the junction kept 4 bases outside the gene matches. CDR3 length equals 14 residues. Germline loops: CDR1 SQVTM, CDR2 ANQGSEA. CDR3 sequence (DNA): TGCAGCGTTATAGGCGGGGGGAGCACAGATACGCAGTATTTT. Amino acid sequence: CSVIGGGSTDTQYF.

The rearrangement uses TRBV27 and TRBJ2-5; maybe TRBD1 (6 bases). The CDR3 consists of 12 residues. Trimming cost V 8 bases and J 3 bases, with 10 bases left between them. Germline lookup yields CDR1 MNHEY and CDR2 SMNVEV (reference sequence). The CDR3 sequence is CASGQGKETQYF. The CDR3 nucleotides are TGTGCCAGCGGGCAGGGGAAAGAGACCCAGTACTTC.

V usage is TRBV7-6 and J usage is TRBJ2-3, with TRBD2 matching over 8 bases. CDR1 is SGHVS and CDR2 is FNYEAQ in the germline V gene. Trimming cost V 1 base and J 11 bases; bases outside gene matches: 11. The CDR3 extends over 15 amino acids. The CDR3 sequence: CASSLVSAGGPWQYF. Written as DNA, the CDR3 is TGTGCCAGCAGCTTAGTGTCGGCGGGAGGCCCCTGGCAGTATTTT.

This clone was observed a single time. The rearrangement uses TRBV2 and TRBJ1-5, with D possibly being TRBD1 (6 bases). The germline V gene has CDR1 SNHLY and CDR2 FYNNEI. There are 14 residues in the CDR3. V shed 1 base and J shed 7 bases, with 11 bases lying between them. The CDR3 sequence is CASSEVTGQQPQHF. CDR3 bases: TGTGCCAGCAGTGAAGTAACAGGACAGCAGCCCCAGCATTTT.

The V and J genes are TRBV10-2 and TRBJ1-5, with 11 bases fitting TRBD1. The length of the CDR3 is 14 residues. V gave up 5 bases and J gave up 6 bases; unmatched junction bases: 3. Per the germline V gene, CDR1 is WSHSY and CDR2 is SAAADI. This CDR3 is CASSLDRGRQPQHF. Here the CDR3 DNA reads TGCGCCAGCAGTTTGGACAGGGGGCGTCAGCCCCAGCATTTT.

This sequence joins TRBV18 and TRBJ2-3; no firm D call. The CDR3 sequence is 15 residues long. Germline lookup yields CDR1 KGHSH and CDR2 LQKENI. Between the trimmed V and J ends, which lost 4 bases and 0 bases, there was a span of 11 bases. The CDR3 reads CASSLQVSSTDTQYF. In DNA form, the CDR3 reads TGTGCCAGCTCACTTCAAGTCAGTAGCACAGATACGCAGTATTTT.

With regard to this clone: Other DNA sequences within the sample encode an identical CDR3. The J gene is TRBJ2-7, the V gene TRBV2; D is ambiguous. The V end was cut by 4 bases, the J end by 4 bases, with 2 bases between. From germline, CDR1 is SNHLY and CDR2 FYNNEI. The CDR3 has 10 amino acids. CDR3 coding DNA: TGTGCCAGCAGTGCTTACGAGCAGTACTTC. This codes for CASSAYEQYF.

This chain links TRBV5-5 with TRBJ2-3; no reliable D call. The CDR3 is 13 residues long. The V gene's germline CDR1 is SGHKS and CDR2 YYEKEE (reference sequence). The V end lost 9 bases, the J end lost 0 bases, and 11 bases lay between the germline ends. CDR3 protein: CATLGPSTDTQYF. CDR3 DNA sequence: TGTGCCACCCTCGGACCGAGCACAGATACGCAGTATTTT.

In DNA, the CDR3 is TGCGCCAGCAGCTCATTAGGACAGGGAGACTATGGCTACACCTTC. It codes for CASSSLGQGDYGYTF. This chain joins TRBV5-1 and TRBJ1-2; 8 positions match TRBD1. After removal of 3 bases from V and 3 bases from J, the junction contained 7 bases not matched to a gene. CDR1 and CDR2 (germline): SGHRS, YFSETQ. There are 15 residues in the CDR3.

The rearrangement joins TRBV27 to TRBJ2-3, with 8 bases lining up with TRBD2. Losses at the gene ends were 2 bases for V and 4 bases for J; bases not matched to a gene: 5. Germline values: CDR1 MNHEY, CDR2 SMNVEV (reference sequence). CDR3 length equals 15 residues. CDR3 nucleotide sequence: TGTGCCAGCAGTTTAGGCGGGAGGCTAGCAGATACGCAGTATTTT. Translated, it gives CASSLGGRLADTQYF.

In regard to this clone: This sample includes further DNA sequences coding for the same CDR3. The chain employs TRBV7-2 and TRBJ2-5, with TRBD2 matching 8 bases. In germline, CDR1 is SGHTA, CDR2 FQGNSA. The CDR3 spans 14 residues. J was trimmed by 1 base and V by 4 bases; bases with no gene match: 2. Here the CDR3 DNA reads TGTGCCAGCAGCTCAACTAGCGGCCAAGAGACCCAGTACTTC. Its protein is CASSSTSGQETQYF.

The chain couples TRBV14 to TRBJ2-1; D is unresolved. This CDR3 contains 16 residues. Germline V CDR1 and CDR2: SGHDN, FVKESK. Trimming removed 4 bases at V and 6 bases at J, with 19 bases between. The CDR3 is CASSRRQVLAGNEQFF. CDR3 nucleotide sequence: TGTGCCAGCAGCCGACGTCAGGTCCTCGCCGGCAATGAGCAGTTCTTC.

The genes are TRBV29-1 and TRBJ2-7, with 7 bases lining up with TRBD1. The CDR3 runs to 14 residues. Germline assignment: CDR1 SQVTM and CDR2 ANQGSEA. V lost 4 bases, J lost 4 bases, and 10 bases stayed unmatched. This chain's CDR3 is CSVGNLGRGYEQYF. CDR3 bases: TGCAGCGTTGGGAATTTGGGCAGGGGGTACGAGCAGTACTTC.

J is TRBJ1-1 and V is TRBV4-2; D gene ambiguous. Looked up from germline, CDR1 is LGHNA and CDR2 is YNFKEQ. The V and J ends lost 0 bases and 1 base respectively, with 6 bases between them. This CDR3 has 14 residues. The CDR3 reads CASSQDTANTEAFF. CDR3 sequence (DNA): TGTGCCAGCAGCCAAGACACAGCGAACACTGAAGCTTTCTTT.

This chain connects TRBV27 to TRBJ2-1; D remains unclear. CDR1 is MNHEY, CDR2 SMNVEV, per germline (reference sequence). The CDR3 is 15 amino acids. The V gene lost 5 bases and the J gene lost 4 bases, with 15 bases spanning the gap. For the CDR3, the DNA is TGTGCCAGCAGTCGCCTTACTCCGCGATACAATGAGCAGTTCTTC. Amino acids: CASSRLTPRYNEQFF.

The sample holds one count of this clone. This chain links TRBV19 with TRBJ2-5; 11 bases are shared with TRBD2. There are 16 residues in the CDR3. V was clipped by 3 bases and J by 5 bases; unmatched bases: 8. Germline V gene data show CDR1 as LNHDA and CDR2 as SQIVND (reference sequence). CDR3 coding DNA: TGTGCCAGTAGTATCCCCGTACTAGCGGGAGTGGAGACCCAGTACTTC. It codes for CASSIPVLAGVETQYF.